The present entry profiles one T cell receptor beta chain with its context. What antigen it recognizes has not been identified. One base away there is no much larger clone; base qualities are not given. The twin pairs came from the European Cystic Fibrosis Twin and Sibling Study Cohort, a cohort that recruited patients from roughly 160 CF clinics across 14 European countries. Zygosity and CFTR genotype were verified in-house, and zygosity was tested by multiplex PCR of nine short tandem repeat loci. Peripheral blood was sampled from each twin, with clinical parameters recorded on the day of blood sampling. Genomic DNA was isolated from peripheral blood cells with phenol/chloroform and kept in TE buffer at 4 degrees C. This specimen belongs to a study of monozygotic twins with cystic fibrosis (dated by TCRdb to the early 2020s). With regard to the full study: Barcoded libraries were made from around 3 micrograms of fragmented DNA using approximately 15 PCR cycles. To gauge how much genetics shapes V and J gene usage, the researchers compared TCR beta repertoires both within and across 16 monozygotic twin pairs who have cystic fibrosis. The cohort comprised ten female and six male twin pairs aged roughly 2.0 to 40 years, median approximately 8.8 years, mostly children and adolescents. Twins were ranked among 1,060 cohort participants for weight-for-height and FEVPerc (FEV1 disease centile) on the day of blood sampling. Data for three of the twin pairs had already been reported earlier in a different context. Paper-wide results and their limitations: Simpson clonality was generally low (median 0.0095), suggesting a naive-dominated repertoire, with higher clonality in the most severely affected patients. No association turned up between shared CDR3 numbers and age, concordance or disease severity, and the cohort was small. Nucleotide-identical clonotype sharing was significantly higher within monozygotic CF twin pairs than between unrelated CF individuals (P = 0.000026, Mann-Whitney). In 13 of 16 pairs, V gene usage most closely resembled the co-twin's, and the same held for J usage in 8 of 16 pairs, a pattern suggesting genetic constraints.

Taken from cysteine to phenylalanine, the CDR3 has 13 residues. Just CDR3 DNA is preserved here, 39 bases in frame from base 1. The V end loses 2 bases and the J end loses 5 bases, and a stretch of 7 bases separates them. CDR1 MDHEN and CDR2 SYDVKM are derived from the germline V gene. TCR beta CDR3 regions were amplified by multiplex PCR using the immunoSEQ immune profiling system, following the manufacturer's instructions. An Illumina NextSeq system was used to carry out the sequencing. The paper's data handling went like this. Sequence data were processed on the immunoSEQ Analyzer platform, and clonality was calculated as the square root of Simpson's index of productive rearrangements. Similarity in V and J usage was measured by Jensen-Shannon distance, and OLGA was used to compute CDR3 generation probabilities. The researchers looked up shared CDR3 sequences in the immuneACCESS database (August 2020) and in VDJdb (December 2020). TCRdb took this table from immuneACCESS and kept in-frame rearrangements with V and J called. Such tables lack part of the clones; where checked against another copy, unresolved V genes explain under half of the gap, and the rest is unexplained. The DNA was the basis for D and trimming; V, J and clone size are from that table. Across this sample there are about 20,000 clones, with 91% seen only once. Around 1.6% of the sample lies in the top ten.

The chain links TRBV28 with TRBJ1-5; the D gene is unclear. Sequences were obtained from blood. The receptor was derived from a girl aged 2-10 years with cystic fibrosis. The nucleotide sequence reads as follows: TGTGCCAGCAGTTTACCAGACGATCAGCCCCAGCATTTT. It translates to CASSLPDDQPQHF.